One and the same sample provided the 29 T cell receptor beta chains below, sequenced in a study of T-cell memory formation after mild COVID-19. In TCRdb, the 5' RACE reads were re-called with MiXCR into one record per CDR3 protein. The data show approximately 290,000 distinct CDR3 sequences, approximately 15% seen once. Sequencing was performed on PBMCs or a T cell subset sorted from them (not recorded which). Receptor source: a man between 18 and 35 years old who had mild COVID-19 (a few samples of this study predate the infection). Cell type and time point are not known.

CDR3 sequence (DNA): TGCAGTGCCAAACGTCGGGTCACAGCCTACGAGCAGTACTTC. The encoded protein is CSAKRRVTAYEQYF. The rearrangement uses TRBV20-1 and TRBJ2-7; D gene unclear. This CDR3 has 14 residues. Trimming removed 6 bases from V and 2 bases from J, with 17 bases in between. In germline, CDR1 is DFQATT, CDR2 SNEGSKA (reference sequence).

This clonotype has more than one count but fewer than ten. J is TRBJ2-5 and V is TRBV2; no reliable D call. The CDR3 has 13 amino acids. CDR1 SNHLY and CDR2 FYNNEI come from the germline V gene. Trimming shortened V by 3 bases and J by 7 bases, and 12 bases separated the two germline ends. CDR3 region: CASSEDPWGTQYF. The CDR3 DNA is TGTGCCAGCAGTGAGGATCCTTGGGGGACCCAGTACTTC.

This chain joins TRBV6-4 and TRBJ2-4, with TRBD2 identical over 7 bases. The trim removed 6 bases at V and 4 bases at J, leaving 6 bases unmatched. Germline loops: CDR1 MRHNA, CDR2 SNTAGT. The CDR3 runs 14 residues. CDR3 region: CASRGGGGKNIQYF. CDR3 sequence (DNA): TGTGCCAGCAGAGGAGGCGGGGGAAAAAACATTCAGTACTTC.

V and J are TRBV6-2 or TRBV6-3 and TRBJ2-3; 12 nucleotides agree with TRBD2. The CDR3 extends over 16 amino acids. Germline-derived CDR1 and CDR2 are MNHEY and SVGEGT. V dropped 6 bases and J dropped 2; count of bases not matched to a gene: 6. The CDR3 sequence is CASSRGLAGPTDTQYF. DNA of the CDR3: TGTGCCAGCAGCCGAGGACTAGCGGGGCCCACAGATACGCAGTATTTT.

The chain recombines TRBV9 with TRBJ2-5; a weak D match, TRBD1 (5 bases). The CDR3 runs 15 residues. V was clipped by 5 bases and J by 3 bases, with 17 bases between them. CDR1 is SGDLS, CDR2 YYNGEE, per germline. The CDR3 loop is CASSRDGHGKETQYF. Here the CDR3 DNA reads TGTGCCAGCAGTCGAGATGGACACGGCAAAGAGACCCAGTACTTC.

At least ten counts were recorded for this clonotype. The J gene is TRBJ2-1, the V gene TRBV10-2; D unclear. Looked up from germline, CDR1 is WSHSY and CDR2 is SAAADI. This CDR3 spans 11 amino acids. V was shortened by 6 bases and J by 12 bases, with 12 bases between the two germline ends. This chain's CDR3 is CASRDLSVQFF. The CDR3, as DNA: TGCGCCAGCAGGGATCTGAGCGTGCAGTTCTTC.

A few counts support this clonotype. The chain has TRBV4-2 and TRBJ2-5; unclear D gene. Germline V gene data show CDR1 as LGHNA and CDR2 as YNFKEQ. The CDR3 sequence is 15 residues long. Trimming removed 4 bases from V and 1 base from J, with 13 bases in between. The CDR3 DNA reads as TGTGCCAGCAGCCTTTCTCCCGGCAGCCAAGAGACCCAGTACTTC. This gives the protein CASSLSPGSQETQYF.

The chain employs TRBV4-1 and TRBJ2-3; D gene uncertain. CDR1 MGHRA and CDR2 YSYEKL come from the germline V gene. This CDR3 comprises 12 residues. With 5 bases removed from V and 5 bases from J, the gap between germline ends came to 8 bases. CDR3 nucleotides: TGCGCCAGCAGCTCTTGGGGAGATACGCAGTATTTT. Translated, it gives CASSSWGDTQYF.

This clonotype appeared a few times. V and J are TRBV9 and TRBJ2-2; possibly TRBD1 or TRBD2 for D (5 bases each). Looked up from germline, CDR1 is SGDLS and CDR2 is YYNGEE. This CDR3 contains 15 residues. The V gene lost 3 bases and the J gene lost 0 bases, with 9 bases spanning the gap. DNA of the CDR3: TGTGCCAGCAGCGACGGGGACCCGAACACCGGGGAGCTGTTTTTT. It encodes CASSDGDPNTGELFF.

This clonotype was recorded a few times. CDR3 protein: CSVERQGAGELFF. CDR3 nucleotides: TGCAGCGTTGAAAGGCAGGGGGCCGGGGAGCTGTTTTTT. The chain couples TRBV29-1 to TRBJ2-2; TRBD1 matches 7 bases. Germline values: CDR1 SQVTM, CDR2 ANQGSEA. CDR3 length equals 13 residues. V was clipped by 2 bases and J by 6 bases; unmatched bases: 3.

This clonotype was counted between two and nine times. The chain uses TRBV5-1 and TRBJ1-1; TRBD1 matches at 7 bases. The germline CDR1 and CDR2 sequences are SGHRS and YFSETQ. The CDR3 sequence is 14 residues long. With 0 bases clipped from V and 3 bases from J, the junction kept 2 bases outside the gene matches. The CDR3 sequence: CASSLGDSYTEAFF. In DNA form, the CDR3 reads TGCGCCAGCAGCTTGGGGGACAGCTACACTGAAGCTTTCTTT.

This clonotype appeared many times. The chain carries TRBV20-1 and TRBJ2-3; 7 nucleotides agree with TRBD1. The trim removed 7 bases at V and 1 base at J, leaving 8 bases unmatched. CDR1 and CDR2 (germline): DFQATT, SNEGSKA (reference sequence). This CDR3 is 14 amino acids long. CDR3 protein: CSGAKGARTDTQYF. The CDR3 DNA follows: TGCAGTGGGGCCAAGGGGGCGCGCACAGATACGCAGTATTTT.

This clonotype was detected a few times. The chain is built from TRBV18 and TRBJ1-2; D not resolved. Per the germline V gene, CDR1 is KGHSH and CDR2 is LQKENI. V was cut by 2 bases and J by 2 bases, with 6 bases left in between. The CDR3 runs to 13 residues. The CDR3, as DNA: TGTGCCAGCTCACCAGAGGTGAACTATGGCTACACCTTC. Translated, it gives CASSPEVNYGYTF.

This clonotype was found a few times. The chain uses TRBV7-2 and TRBJ1-2; 7 nucleotides align to TRBD1. J gave up 6 bases and V 5 bases, and 6 bases lay outside the gene matches. CDR3 length equals 13 residues. The germline CDR1 and CDR2 sequences are SGHTA and FQGNSA. The CDR3: CASSQDRDDGYTF. The CDR3 DNA reads TGTGCCAGCAGCCAAGACAGGGACGATGGCTACACCTTC.

This clonotype turned up a few times. This chain uses TRBV7-2 with TRBJ2-7; weak D call: TRBD2 (6 bases). This CDR3 is built from 14 residues. V was clipped by 3 bases and J by 6 bases, with 15 bases between them. Germline-derived CDR1 and CDR2 are SGHTA and FQGNSA. The CDR3 nucleotides read TGTGCCAGCAGCTTGGGCGGGGATCCTTCCGAGCAGTACGTC. It codes for CASSLGGDPSEQYV.

This clonotype was picked up a small number of times. The chain carries TRBV20-1 and TRBJ2-3, with 8 bases that match TRBD2. CDR3 length: 14 amino acids. Germline V CDR1 and CDR2: DFQATT, SNEGSKA (reference sequence). V shed 6 bases, J shed 5 bases, and the junction held 10 bases outside the gene matches. CDR3 residues: CSATRGGGGDTQYF. Here the CDR3 DNA reads TGCAGTGCAACCCGGGGGGGCGGGGGAGATACGCAGTATTTT.

This clonotype was seen ten or more times. The chain links TRBV25-1 to TRBJ2-1; 8 nucleotides line up with TRBD1. Germline V gene sequence: CDR1 MGHDK, CDR2 SYGVNS. Losses at the gene ends were 5 bases for V and 8 bases for J; bases not matched to a gene: 11. The CDR3 extends over 15 amino acids. Here the CDR3 DNA reads TGTGCCAGCAGTCCCCAACAGGGGGTACGGGATGAGCAGTTCTTC. It translates to CASSPQQGVRDEQFF.

This clonotype was detected only a few times. The gene calls are TRBV5-1 and TRBJ2-1, with unresolved D. Germline CDR1 is SGHRS and CDR2 is YFSETQ. The CDR3 has 13 residues. V lost 0 bases, J lost 5 bases, and 6 bases lay in between. CDR3 in amino acids: CASSLGTNNEQFF. CDR3 in DNA: TGCGCCAGCAGCTTGGGAACGAACAATGAGCAGTTCTTC.

This clonotype has a count of ten or more. This chain uses TRBV7-2 with TRBJ1-2; D gene uncertain. Per the germline V gene, CDR1 is SGHTA and CDR2 is FQGNSA. CDR3 size: 11 residues. V was clipped by 5 bases and J by 1 base, with 2 bases between them. The chain's CDR3 is CASSGNYGYTF. The CDR3 DNA reads as TGTGCCAGCAGCGGTAACTATGGCTACACCTTC. Together with reference TRBV7-2 and TRBJ1-2, the CDR3 gives the full variable domain: GAGVSQSPSNKVTEKGKDVELRCDPISGHTALYWYRQSLGQGLEFLIYFQGNSAPDKSGLPSDRFSAERTGGSVSTLTIQRTQQEDSAVYLCASSGNYGYTFGSGTRLTVV.

The gene calls are TRBV4-1 and TRBJ1-2, with D tentatively TRBD1 (6 bases). Germline lookup yields CDR1 MGHRA and CDR2 YSYEKL. The length of the CDR3 is 16 residues. V lost 5 bases and J 4 bases, leaving 20 bases between the germline ends. CDR3 sequence reads: CASSTVPGHRVYGYTF. DNA of the CDR3: TGCGCCAGCAGCACCGTCCCGGGACACCGGGTCTATGGCTACACCTTC.

The chain employs TRBV5-1 and TRBJ2-5; TRBD1 might be the D (5 bases). Trimming took 4 bases from V and 4 from J, leaving 11 bases between them. This CDR3 is 13 amino acids long. Germline assignment: CDR1 SGHRS and CDR2 YFSETQ. The CDR3 here is CASSDRRGETQYF. CDR3 nucleotides: TGCGCCAGCAGCGACAGACGCGGAGAGACCCAGTACTTC.

This clonotype was detected a few times. The chain links TRBV12-3 or TRBV12-4 to TRBJ2-1; 8 nucleotides match TRBD2. The V and J ends lost 1 base and 0 bases, in that order; junction bases with no gene match: 2. This CDR3 region has 16 residues. The CDR3 is CASSLGGGSSYNEQFF. The CDR3 DNA sequence: TGTGCCAGCAGTTTAGGCGGGGGGAGCTCCTACAATGAGCAGTTCTTC.

This clonotype was seen more than once but under ten times. V and J are TRBV11-2 and TRBJ1-1, with a possible D match to TRBD1 (6 bases). CDR1 is SGHAT and CDR2 is FQNNGV in the germline V gene. This CDR3 is built from 13 residues. V was pared by 8 bases and J by 3 bases, with 13 bases between. This CDR3 is CASDYAGDTEAFF. Written as DNA, the CDR3 is TGTGCCAGCGATTACGCAGGGGACACTGAAGCTTTCTTT. Full variable domain (missing parts from reference TRBV11-2 and TRBJ1-1): EAGVAQSPRYKIIEKRQSVAFWCNPISGHATLYWYQQILGQGPKLLIQFQNNGVVDDSQLPKDRFSAERLKGVDSTLKIQPAKLEDSAVYLCASDYAGDTEAFFGQGTRLTVV.

This clonotype was counted a few times. The CDR3 region has the DNA TGCGCCAGCAACGAGGGGACTTACTTTTCCGAGCAGTACTTC. Protein product: CASNEGTYFSEQYF. This rearrangement joins TRBV5-1 to TRBJ2-7, with D tentatively TRBD2 (6 bases). CDR1 is SGHRS and CDR2 is YFSETQ in the germline V gene. The CDR3 covers 14 residues. V was cut by 6 bases and J by 6 bases, with 19 bases left in between.

This clonotype was seen a few times. This chain uses TRBV7-9 with TRBJ2-5, with D maybe TRBD1 (6 bases). The CDR3 sequence is 14 residues long. V dropped 0 bases and J dropped 5 bases, with 10 bases sitting between them. Per germline, CDR1 SEHNR and CDR2 FQNEAQ (reference sequence). CDR3 sequence (DNA): TGTGCCAGCAGCTTAGCTGGACAGCCTGAGACCCAGTACTTC. Translated: CASSLAGQPETQYF.

The sample holds a few counts of this clonotype. V gene TRBV29-1 combines with J gene TRBJ1-2; D might be TRBD1 (6 bases). The CDR3 is 12 residues long. The V end lost 6 bases, the J end lost 3 bases, and 11 bases lay between the germline ends. The germline V gene encodes CDR1 SQVTM and CDR2 ANQGSEA. DNA for the CDR3: TGCAGCGTGACAACAGGGTACTATGGCTACACCTTC. This encodes CSVTTGYYGYTF.

The chain employs TRBV4-3 and TRBJ2-7; D unclear. Germline V gene data show CDR1 as LGHNA and CDR2 as YSLEER. There are 14 residues in the CDR3. Trimming took off 2 bases at V and 6 bases at J, with 14 bases between the two ends. The CDR3 protein is CASSQRSGNLEQYF. CDR3 in DNA: TGCGCCAGCAGCCAACGGTCAGGCAACCTCGAGCAGTACTTC.

This chain links TRBV12-3 or TRBV12-4 with TRBJ1-5; D may be TRBD1 (6 bases). The CDR3 totals 14 residues. The V gene lost 2 bases and the J gene lost 6 bases, with 11 bases spanning the gap. The CDR3 nucleotides read TGTGCCAGCAGTTTAACAGGGTGGCGTCAGCCCCAGCATTTT. It translates to CASSLTGWRQPQHF.

This chain uses TRBV18 with TRBJ1-1; D unresolved. V lost 4 bases to trimming and J lost 3 bases, with 6 bases between them. CDR1 and CDR2 from the germline V gene are KGHSH and LQKENI. The CDR3 contains 12 residues. The CDR3 sequence is CASSRYDTEAFF. The CDR3 DNA reads TGTGCCAGCTCACGCTACGACACTGAAGCTTTCTTT.